This T cell receptor (beta chain) was identified during a study of tumor and adjacent non-tumor tissue in lung cancer listed by TCRdb under 2018. Study-wide context: Of the cohort, around eleven patients had adenocarcinoma, 2 had squamous cell carcinoma and 1 had small cell lung cancer. The roughly 15 patients were aged about 31 to 85 years, included ten or so men and 5 women, and had TNM stage I to III disease. In total, sequencing yielded 125,075,908 productive TCRbeta reads, which works out to an average of around 4.2 million reads per sample. Using bulk TCRbeta repertoires from under 17 lung cancer patients, the study set lung tumor tissue side by side with matched distant non-tumor lung tissue. For each patient, one tumor sample and one normal lung sample were taken, giving approximately 33 paired specimens that underwent TCRbeta CDR3 sequencing. Points the paper makes about the study in general: Significantly higher TCR diversity was found in younger patients, and higher tumor TCR diversity was associated with shorter overall and disease-free survival. Peripheral blood was not sequenced, so blood TCRbeta repertoires in these lung cancer patients were not examined. In normal lung, the top 100 clones accounted for a significantly larger cumulative share of the repertoire than in tumor tissue. Neither the sequencing platform nor unique molecular identifiers are named or mentioned anywhere in the methods. Tumor tissue showed significantly higher TCR diversity (inverse Simpson) than normal lung tissue, at about 400 vs 150 (P = 0.0075, Mann-Whitney U test). The cohort had only about 16 patients, and the authors noted that larger samples and more detailed clinical data are needed.

The CDR3 runs 15 amino acids, cysteine and phenylalanine included. This entry keeps only the CDR3 DNA: 45 bases, framed from base 1. From the germline V gene, CDR1 is SGHAT and CDR2 is FQNNGV. Receptors were amplified or captured by multiplex PCR. Sequencing instrument: Illumina HiSeq 2500. TCRbeta libraries were constructed through three rounds of nested PCR with primers (Table S4) according to protocols modified from ARM-PCR. Before sequencing, PCR products in the 200-500 bp range were cut out of the gel and cleaned up using the QIAquick gel extraction kit. The authors' pipeline ran thus. Trimmomatic was used to clean the reads, FLASH merged the cleaned reads into complete CDR3 sequences, and MiTCR assigned the sequences to V(D)J germline segments. Clonal diversity was calculated as the inverse Simpson's index using VDJtools. A read counted as productive if the sequence was in-frame and lacked a premature stop codon. Through fastp at Q25 and MiXCR, TCRdb rebuilt clones from the public reads, retaining in-frame beta chains. Rows are combined by CDR3 protein, so each entry shows the most common genes and DNA. TCRdb, not the authors, supplied the V and J calls. The sample has 55,000 to 75,000 distinct CDR3 sequences on record, approximately 63% of them singletons. 20% to 25% of the sample is taken by the ten largest.

Comment on this clonotype: Its antigen is currently not known. The junction departs from the called germline gene at one end, perhaps through a read error.

RNA was isolated from bulk, unsorted tissue, and RNA quality was assessed with a NanoDrop ND-1000 and an Agilent 2100. The donors were newly diagnosed lung cancer patients admitted for thoracic surgery in China from August to November 2014 who had not received prior chemotherapy. Patients who had received previous radiotherapy or chemotherapy, or who had another concurrent cancer, were excluded from the study. Surgical tissue pieces of roughly 1-2.2 cm3 were preserved in RNAlater solution and stored at -80 °C until use. The chain uses TRBV11-2 and TRBJ2-5; the D call is possibly TRBD1 or TRBD2, each sharing 6 bases. This TCR was sampled from a man aged 50 to 59 with non-small cell lung cancer. Specimen: lung tumor tissue. The DNA reads TGTGCCAGCAGCACCACCTGGGGGGCAGCAGAGACCCAGTATTTC. Its protein reads: CASSTTWGAAETQYF. With the portions outside the CDR3 filled from the reference TRBV11-2 and TRBJ2-5 genes, the complete variable region becomes EAGVAQSPRYKIIEKRQSVAFWCNPISGHATLYWYQQILGQGPKLLIQFQNNGVVDDSQLPKDRFSAERLKGVDSTLKIQPAKLEDSAVYLCASSTTWGAAETQYFGPGTRLLVL.